This entry lists 18 T cell receptor beta chains sequenced from one sample in a study of PD-1 blockade in mismatch repair-deficient tumors. Produced via immunoSEQ multiplex PCR; TCRdb's table is partial and in-frame only. This sample carries under 25,000 clones, roughly 80% of them seen once, and the ten largest clones take about 1.4%. The material sequenced was PBMCs, taken 52 weeks after starting pembrolizumab. The receptors come from an adult with mismatch repair-deficient cancer.

The rearrangement uses TRBV9 and TRBJ1-2; the D is unclear. The V end was cut by 4 bases, the J end by 1 base, with 11 bases between. The V gene's germline CDR1 is SGDLS and CDR2 YYNGEE. CDR3 length: 14 amino acids. For the CDR3, the DNA is TGTGCCAGCAGCAACTCGACGGGTAACTATGGCTACACCTTC. Its translation: CASSNSTGNYGYTF.

The J gene is TRBJ2-3, the V gene TRBV5-1; D is possibly TRBD1 (6 bases). The CDR3 has 15 amino acids. The germline V and J ends were trimmed by 2 bases and 2 bases, with 12 bases remaining between them. The germline gives CDR1 SGHRS, CDR2 YFSETQ. In nucleotides, the CDR3 is TGCGCCAGCAGCTTCTTAACAGGGTCCACAGATACGCAGTATTTT. Translating it yields CASSFLTGSTDTQYF.

The chain links TRBV7-9 to TRBJ2-1; 7 bases map to TRBD2. CDR1 SEHNR and CDR2 FQNEAQ come from the germline V gene (reference sequence). Trimming took 3 bases from V and 4 from J; bases not matched to a gene: 3. This CDR3 has 14 residues. The CDR3 DNA follows: TGTGCCAGCAGCTTGACGGGAGGATACAATGAGCAGTTCTTC. Amino acids: CASSLTGGYNEQFF. The entire variable domain, with the rest obtained from reference TRBV7-9 and TRBJ2-1, is as follows: DTGVSQNPRHKITKRGQNVTFRCDPISEHNRLYWYRQTLGQGPEFLTYFQNEAQLEKSRLLSDRFSAERPKGSFSTLEIQRTEQGDSAMYLCASSLTGGYNEQFFGPGTRLTVL.

This chain joins TRBV4-1 and TRBJ1-5; a weak D match, TRBD1 (5 bases). The CDR3 is 16 amino acids. CDR1 and CDR2 from the germline V gene are MGHRA and YSYEKL. V lost 0 bases and J 4 bases, leaving 13 bases between the germline ends. The CDR3 region is CASSQEEQVGNQPQHF. CDR3 bases: TGCGCCAGCAGCCAAGAAGAACAGGTCGGTAATCAGCCCCAGCATTTT.

The chain carries TRBV5-6 and TRBJ1-1; D gene uncertain. The V gene lost 0 bases and the J gene lost 1 base, with 4 bases spanning the gap. The CDR3 consists of 13 residues. Germline CDR1 SGHDT, CDR2 YYEEEE. The CDR3 spells CASSLEPNTEAFF. The DNA for the CDR3 is TGTGCCAGCAGCTTGGAGCCGAACACTGAAGCTTTCTTT.

The rearrangement joins TRBV27 to TRBJ2-7; tentative D call: TRBD1 (6 bases). The germline V and J ends were trimmed by 3 bases and 7 bases, with 16 bases remaining between them. CDR1 is MNHEY and CDR2 is SMNVEV in the germline V gene (reference sequence). The CDR3 sequence is 14 residues long. CDR3 coding DNA: TGTGCCAGCAGTTTGGGGGCAGGGCGCCTGGAGCAGTACTTC. Translation gives CASSLGAGRLEQYF.

Written as DNA, the CDR3 is TGCGCCAGCAGCCAACGGGACAGGCGCTACGAGCAGTACTTC. Translated, it gives CASSQRDRRYEQYF. The V gene is TRBV10-1, the J gene TRBJ2-7; 8 bases match TRBD1. This CDR3 spans 14 amino acids. V dropped 6 bases and J dropped 3; count of bases not matched to a gene: 7. The germline V gene has CDR1 WNHNN and CDR2 SYGVQD (reference sequence).

This chain uses TRBV28 with TRBJ2-4, with TRBD1 as a possible D gene (5 bases). Trimming took off 6 bases at V and 0 bases at J, with 21 bases between the two ends. The CDR3 has 18 amino acids. CDR1 and CDR2 from the germline V gene are MDHEN and SYDVKM. The CDR3 here is CASSPAIETVLAKNIQYF. CDR3 DNA sequence: TGTGCCAGCAGCCCAGCGATCGAGACAGTACTAGCCAAAAACATTCAGTACTTC.

The chain uses TRBV18 and TRBJ2-7; TRBD1 matches 7 bases. The length of the CDR3 is 12 residues. CDR1 and CDR2 from the germline V gene are KGHSH and LQKENI. After removal of 4 bases from V and 6 bases from J, the junction contained 3 bases not matched to a gene. The CDR3 spells CASSRQGAEQYF. The CDR3 coding sequence is TGTGCCAGCTCACGACAGGGTGCCGAGCAGTACTTC.

The chain links TRBV18 to TRBJ2-1; 7 bases are a match to TRBD2. The CDR3 runs to 12 residues. From germline, CDR1 is KGHSH and CDR2 LQKENI. The ends lost 6 bases at V and 9 bases at J; junction bases unmatched: 5. CDR3 residues: CASSFSGGEQFF. Written as DNA, the CDR3 is TGTGCCAGCTCGTTCTCGGGGGGTGAGCAGTTCTTC.

This chain joins TRBV27 and TRBJ2-3; 13 positions match TRBD2. V trimming: 8 bases; J trimming: 0 bases; junction bases outside the gene matches: 5. The germline V gene has CDR1 MNHEY and CDR2 SMNVEV (reference sequence). The CDR3 has 16 residues. CDR3 residues: CASDRLAGGSTDTQYF. CDR3 coding DNA: TGTGCCAGCGACCGACTAGCGGGAGGTAGCACAGATACGCAGTATTTT.

The J gene is TRBJ2-2, the V gene TRBV7-3; D may be TRBD2 (5 bases). V was pared by 3 bases and J by 7 bases, with 12 bases between. Germline V gene sequence: CDR1 SGHTA, CDR2 FQGTGA. There are 14 residues in the CDR3. CDR3 region: CASSFRRTDGELFF. Written as DNA, the CDR3 is TGTGCCAGCAGCTTCCGGCGGACTGACGGGGAGCTGTTTTTT.

This sequence joins TRBV27 and TRBJ2-5, with D possibly being TRBD1 (5 bases). The V end lost 0 bases, the J end lost 2 bases, and 13 bases lay between the germline ends. The CDR3 totals 16 residues. CDR1 and CDR2 (germline): MNHEY, SMNVEV (reference sequence). In nucleotides, the CDR3 is TGTGCCAGCAGTTTATCCCTCCCAGGACATCAAGAGACCCAGTACTTC. Translated: CASSLSLPGHQETQYF.

This rearrangement joins TRBV30 to TRBJ1-2, with 7 bases fitting TRBD1. CDR3 size: 14 residues. With 2 bases clipped from V and 0 bases from J, the junction kept 3 bases outside the gene matches. The germline gives CDR1 GTSNPN, CDR2 SVGIG (reference sequence). The CDR3 loop reads CAWSRGGANYGYTF. The CDR3 bases are TGTGCCTGGAGTCGAGGGGGCGCTAACTATGGCTACACCTTC.

The chain joins TRBV7-2 to TRBJ2-5; a possible D gene is TRBD2 (6 bases). CDR3 length equals 14 residues. The V end lost 2 bases, the J end lost 1 base, and 8 bases lay between the germline ends. Per the germline V gene, CDR1 is SGHTA and CDR2 is FQGNSA. CDR3 sequence: CASSLMRGQETQYF. The CDR3 coding sequence is TGTGCCAGCAGCTTAATGCGGGGCCAAGAGACCCAGTACTTC. The full variable domain, in which reference TRBV7-2 and TRBJ2-5 provide the parts outside the CDR3, is GAGVSQSPSNKVTEKGKDVELRCDPISGHTALYWYRQSLGQGLEFLIYFQGNSAPDKSGLPSDRFSAERTGGSVSTLTIQRTQQEDSAVYLCASSLMRGQETQYFGPGTRLLVL.

The chain links TRBV7-3 to TRBJ2-1, with 8 bases matching TRBD2. The junction had 3 bases not matched to a gene; V was cut back by 2 bases and J by 3 bases. This CDR3 is built from 15 residues. Germline CDR1 SGHTA, CDR2 FQGTGA. CDR3 coding DNA: TGTGCCAGCAGCTTATTAGCGGGAAACTACAATGAGCAGTTCTTC. Translation: CASSLLAGNYNEQFF.

CDR3 protein: CASSLGGAGTNYEQYF. The CDR3 DNA follows: TGCGCCAGCAGCTTGGGTGGGGCGGGAACTAACTACGAGCAGTACTTC. The genes are TRBV5-1 and TRBJ2-7; perhaps TRBD2 as D (6 bases). CDR1 is SGHRS, CDR2 YFSETQ, per germline. Deletions cut 0 bases from V and 3 bases from J, with 16 bases between. The CDR3 covers 16 residues.

V is TRBV7-2 and J is TRBJ1-4; weak D call: TRBD1 (6 bases). Germline V lookup: CDR1 SGHTA, CDR2 FQGNSA. This CDR3 has 15 amino acids. V lost 5 bases and J 5 bases, leaving 15 bases between the germline ends. The CDR3 coding sequence is TGTGCCAGCAGCCTAGAGGGGGGGGAGAATGAAAAACTGTTTTTT. Translating gives CASSLEGGENEKLFF.